This T cell receptor (beta chain) was sequenced in a study of cytomegalovirus exposure and HLA in healthy donors. Study context: In a later analysis, it was reported that the roughly 120 validation repertoires had been produced on the same platform as the 500 to 750 repertoires belonging to the first cohort.

Profiling relied on immunoSEQ multiplex PCR, and the TCRdb table lists in-frame clones only, not all of them. Of 100,000 to 150,000 clones in the sample, 88% were seen once. While the first cohort had 600 to 850 subjects, the donors belonged to the separate validation cohort of over a hundred subjects. This clone was recorded only once. V gave up 7 bases and J gave up 4 bases, with 9 bases separating them. The CDR3 spans 11 residues. The germline CDR1 and CDR2 sequences are DFQATT and SNEGSKA (reference sequence). The TCR originated in a young man in good health and CMV-seropositive. Source material: PBMCs. The V and J genes are TRBV20-1 and TRBJ2-3; possibly TRBD2 for D (7 bases). The CDR3 protein is CSGGGADTQYF. CDR3 nucleotides: TGCAGTGGCGGGGGCGCAGATACGCAGTATTTT.